A single T cell receptor beta chain is shown here with its context. This entry comes from a study of technical replicates of blood from a handful of donors. This table comes from immunoSEQ multiplex PCR, and its TCRdb copy is limited to in-frame clones, with some not included. The sample carries about 75,000 clones, about 90% recorded once. V lost 4 bases to trimming and J lost 2 bases, with 6 bases between them. In germline, CDR1 is GTSNPN, CDR2 SVGIG (reference sequence). This CDR3 is 12 amino acids long. This rearrangement joins TRBV30 to TRBJ1-5; D uncertain. The TCR comes from a human donor in good health. Material: T cells isolated from PBMCs. The CDR3 sequence: CAWNGGNQPQHF. The CDR3 DNA reads TGTGCCTGGAACGGGGGCAATCAGCCCCAGCATTTT.